This T cell receptor (beta chain) was observed in a study of blood T cells in healthy people across ages (dated by TCRdb to 2013 to 2016). Regarding the study in general: Template switching captured roughly one uniquely barcoded TCR beta cDNA molecule per two T cells in model experiments. To avoid experimental bias, donors of different ages were randomly spread across the sequencing lanes. Using the same blood draw, the study looked at two additional independent replicas of 1 million unique cDNA reads for two donors, one aged 18 to 29 and the other aged 80 or older. Using deep sequencing normalized with unique cDNA molecular identifiers, the study measured how TCR beta repertoire diversity changes with age. The donors were split into four age groups: young (average 16 years), middle-aged (nearly 40), aged (more than 60) and long-lived (82).

Remarks on this clonotype: Its target antigen remains unknown. No much larger clone exists at a distance of one base, and base qualities are not known.

Summary of the overall study and its limitations: Total diversity estimates from one million sequenced T cells were considered lower bounds and underestimates. As age increased, observed TCR beta diversity per million T cells dropped in a roughly linear way, and a significant reduction was already evident by age about 40. Compared with the aged group, the long-lived group had more naive CD4+ T cells, fewer expanded clones and increased TCR diversity, a pattern suggesting age selection. The percentage of naive T cells measured by flow cytometry correlated strongly with observed TCR beta diversity. Conclusive comparison of naive and antigen-experienced compartments was prevented by the profiling of bulk unsorted PBMCs. Donor CMV infection status was unknown, potentially confounding age-related changes in expanded clonotypes.

Library generation was performed with 5' RACE. The instrument was an Illumina HiSeq 2500. A second roughly 7 to 12 cycle PCR used a sample-barcoded 5' primer and a J-beta primer mix. A unique molecular identifier was introduced onto each TCR beta cDNA molecule by a template-switch 5' adaptor carrying 12 random nucleotides. Each sample yielded at least 3 million CDR3-containing paired-end reads. First-strand cDNA was synthesized from all RNA with the Mint cDNA synthesis kit, primed by a TRBC-specific oligonucleotide. All cDNA was treated with uracil-DNA glycosylase and then went through a first 18-cycle PCR with the universal primers M1SS and BC2_uni_R. Per the original workflow: For normalization, 1 million high-quality reads were randomly selected from each sample, with every read carrying a distinct molecular identifier. Reads with shared molecular identifiers were discarded instead of being binned into consensus sequences. MiTCR, set to a Q25 quality threshold and the strictest error-elimination algorithm, was used for CDR3 identification, clonotype clustering and error correction. A nonparametric unseen species model with Euler transformation was used to estimate lower-bound total TCR beta diversity. The raw public data were reprocessed by TCRdb itself: fastp quality trimming at Q25, MiXCR clonotype calling, in-frame beta chains only. One record per CDR3 amino acid sequence lists the most common genes and DNA. The V and J calls, along with clone size, are taken from TCRdb and not from the paper's own processing. The sample includes 550,000 to 750,000 distinct CDR3 sequences, with around a fifth observed a single time. Together, the top ten hold 3.6% of the sample.

The donors were 40 or so Caucasian individuals from Russia, aged roughly 6 to 100 years, who were systemically healthy. Roughly 10 milliliters of peripheral blood were drawn from each donor into EDTA-treated Vacutainer tubes. Ficoll-Paque density-gradient centrifugation was used to isolate PBMCs, with at least 7 million obtained per sample. Trizol reagent was used to extract total RNA from the PBMCs, yielding at least 5 micrograms per sample. The percentages of naive CD45RAhigh/CD27high T cells were determined by flow cytometry on a PBMC aliquot from every donor. Inclusive of the bounding cysteine and phenylalanine, the CDR3 is 16 residues long. Only the CDR3 part of the read is kept: 48 bases, read in frame from the first base. V is reduced by 4 bases and J by 8 bases, leaving a spacing of 21 bases between them. From the germline V gene (reference sequence), CDR1 is LGHDT and CDR2 is YNNKEL.

The rearrangement combines TRBV3-1 with TRBJ2-4; the D region possibly corresponds to TRBD1 (5 bases align). Sequenced: blood. This clonotype was obtained from a man in his 70s in good health. The CDR3 region has the sequence CASSPISSRDADIQYF. The DNA sequence is as follows: TGTGCCAGCAGCCCGATCTCCTCCAGGGATGCGGACATTCAGTACTTC.